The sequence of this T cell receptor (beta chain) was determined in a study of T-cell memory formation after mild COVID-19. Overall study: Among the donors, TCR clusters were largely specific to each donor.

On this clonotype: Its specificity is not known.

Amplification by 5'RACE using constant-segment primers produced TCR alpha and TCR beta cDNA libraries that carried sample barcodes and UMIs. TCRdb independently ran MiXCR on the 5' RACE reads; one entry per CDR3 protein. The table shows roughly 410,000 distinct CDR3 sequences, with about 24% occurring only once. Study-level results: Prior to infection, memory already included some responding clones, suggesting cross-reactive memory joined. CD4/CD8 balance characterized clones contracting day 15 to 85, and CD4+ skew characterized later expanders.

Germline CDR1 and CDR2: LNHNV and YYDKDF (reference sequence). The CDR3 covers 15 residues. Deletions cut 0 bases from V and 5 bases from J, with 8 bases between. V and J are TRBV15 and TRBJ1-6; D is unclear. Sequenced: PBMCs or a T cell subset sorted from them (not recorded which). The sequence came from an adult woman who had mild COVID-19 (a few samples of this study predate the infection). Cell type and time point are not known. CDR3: CATSREWGHNSPLHF. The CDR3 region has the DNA TGTGCCACCAGCAGAGAATGGGGTCATAATTCACCCCTCCACTTT. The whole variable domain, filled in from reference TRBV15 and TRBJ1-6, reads DAMVIQNPRYQVTQFGKPVTLSCSQTLNHNVMYWYQQKSSQAPKLLFHYYDKDFNNEADTPDNFQSRRPNTSFCFLDIRSPGLGDTAMYLCATSREWGHNSPLHFGNGTRLTVT.